This entry describes one TCR beta chain. The sample belongs to a study of cytotoxic CD8 clonotypes in ibrutinib-treated CLL. Sequencing was performed with immunoSEQ multiplex PCR; in TCRdb, only in-frame clones are kept and a portion is missing. The sample consists of 33,000 or so clones, roughly 50% of them appearing once. The germline V gene encodes CDR1 SQVTM and CDR2 ANQGSEA. The CDR3 loop spans 12 amino acids. V lost 5 bases to trimming and J lost 10 bases; unmatched junction nucleotides: 7. This sequence originates from a human donor with chronic lymphocytic leukemia. The specimen was PBMCs, collected before ibrutinib treatment. V usage is TRBV29-1 and J usage is TRBJ1-2, with TRBD1 matching over 10 bases. CDR3 nucleotides: TGCAGCGTTTTTACCGGGACAGGGGTCTACACCTTC. This sequence encodes CSVFTGTGVYTF.